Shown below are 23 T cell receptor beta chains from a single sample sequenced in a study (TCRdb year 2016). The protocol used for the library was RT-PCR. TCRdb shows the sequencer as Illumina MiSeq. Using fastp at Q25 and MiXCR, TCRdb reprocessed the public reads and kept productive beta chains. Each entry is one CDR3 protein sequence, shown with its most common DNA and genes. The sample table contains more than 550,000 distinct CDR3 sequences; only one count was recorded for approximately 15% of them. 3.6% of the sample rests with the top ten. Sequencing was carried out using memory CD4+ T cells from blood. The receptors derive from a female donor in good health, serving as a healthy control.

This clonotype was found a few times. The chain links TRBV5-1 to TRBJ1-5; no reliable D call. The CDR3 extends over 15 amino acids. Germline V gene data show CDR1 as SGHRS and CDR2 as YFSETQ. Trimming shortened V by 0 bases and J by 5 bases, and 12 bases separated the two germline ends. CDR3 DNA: TGCGCCAGCAGCTTGGTGGGAGGTAAGGATCAGCCCCAGCATTTT. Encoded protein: CASSLVGGKDQPQHF.

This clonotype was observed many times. CDR3 DNA: TGTGCCATCAGTGCAACAACGAACACCGGGGAGCTGTTTTTT. Translated, it gives CAISATTNTGELFF. The chain employs TRBV10-3 and TRBJ2-2, with no clear D. This CDR3 spans 14 amino acids. Trimming removed 4 bases from V and 0 bases from J, with 6 bases in between. Germline V gene data show CDR1 as ENHRY and CDR2 as SYGVKD.

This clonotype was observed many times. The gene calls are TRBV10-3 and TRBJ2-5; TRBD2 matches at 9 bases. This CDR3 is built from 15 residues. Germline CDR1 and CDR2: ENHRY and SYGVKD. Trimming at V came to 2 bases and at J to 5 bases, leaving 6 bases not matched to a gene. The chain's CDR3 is CAISEAAGGLETQYF. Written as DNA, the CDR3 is TGTGCCATCAGTGAGGCGGCGGGAGGGCTGGAGACCCAGTACTTC.

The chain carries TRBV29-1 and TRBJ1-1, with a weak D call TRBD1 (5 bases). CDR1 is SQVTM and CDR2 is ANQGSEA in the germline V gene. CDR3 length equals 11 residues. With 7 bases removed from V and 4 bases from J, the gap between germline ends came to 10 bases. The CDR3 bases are TGCAGCGCCAGGGTTTTCACTGAAGCTTTCTTT. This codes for CSARVFTEAFF.

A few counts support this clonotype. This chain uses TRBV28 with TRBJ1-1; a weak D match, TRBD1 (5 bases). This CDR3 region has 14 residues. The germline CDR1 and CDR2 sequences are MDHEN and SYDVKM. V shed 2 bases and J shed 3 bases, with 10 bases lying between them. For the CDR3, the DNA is TGTGCCAGCAGTTTAGTGAGGGACTACACTGAAGCTTTCTTT. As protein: CASSLVRDYTEAFF. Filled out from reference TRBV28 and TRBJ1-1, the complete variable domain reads DVKVTQSSRYLVKRTGEKVFLECVQDMDHENMFWYRQDPGLGLRLIYFSYDVKMKEKGDIPEGYSVSREKKERFSLILESASTNQTSMYLCASSLVRDYTEAFFGQGTRLTVV.

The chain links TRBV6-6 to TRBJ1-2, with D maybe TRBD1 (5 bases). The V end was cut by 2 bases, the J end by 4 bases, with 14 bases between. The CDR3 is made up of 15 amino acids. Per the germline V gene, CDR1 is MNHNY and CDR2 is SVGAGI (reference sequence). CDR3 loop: CASSYNTRAGYGYTF. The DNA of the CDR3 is TGTGCCAGCAGTTACAATACCAGGGCAGGCTATGGCTACACCTTC.

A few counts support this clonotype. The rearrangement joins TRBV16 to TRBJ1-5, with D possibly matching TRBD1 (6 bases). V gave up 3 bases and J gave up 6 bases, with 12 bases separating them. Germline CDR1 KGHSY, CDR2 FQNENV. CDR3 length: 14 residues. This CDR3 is CASSQRQDTQPQHF. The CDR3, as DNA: TGTGCCAGCAGCCAGAGACAGGATACTCAGCCCCAGCATTTT.

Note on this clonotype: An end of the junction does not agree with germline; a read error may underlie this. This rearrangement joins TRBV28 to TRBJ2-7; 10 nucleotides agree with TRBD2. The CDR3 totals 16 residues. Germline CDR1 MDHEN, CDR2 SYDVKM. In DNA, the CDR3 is TGTGCCAGCAGCACCAGAGCGGGAGGGAAAACCTACGAGCAGTATTTC. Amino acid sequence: CASSTRAGGKTYEQYF.

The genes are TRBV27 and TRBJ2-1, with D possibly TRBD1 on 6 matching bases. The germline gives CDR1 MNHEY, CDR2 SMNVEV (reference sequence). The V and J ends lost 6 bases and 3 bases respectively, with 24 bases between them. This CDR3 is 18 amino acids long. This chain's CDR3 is CASSRRVDWGQGYNEQFF. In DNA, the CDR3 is TGTGCCAGCAGCCGACGGGTAGATTGGGGGCAGGGCTACAATGAGCAGTTCTTC.

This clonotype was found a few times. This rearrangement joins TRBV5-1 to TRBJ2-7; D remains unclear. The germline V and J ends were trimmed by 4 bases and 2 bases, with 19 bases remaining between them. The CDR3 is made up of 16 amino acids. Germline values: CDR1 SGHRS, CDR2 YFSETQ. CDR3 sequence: CASSISAGTYAYEQYF. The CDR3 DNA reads TGCGCCAGCAGCATATCAGCAGGAACATATGCCTACGAGCAGTACTTC.

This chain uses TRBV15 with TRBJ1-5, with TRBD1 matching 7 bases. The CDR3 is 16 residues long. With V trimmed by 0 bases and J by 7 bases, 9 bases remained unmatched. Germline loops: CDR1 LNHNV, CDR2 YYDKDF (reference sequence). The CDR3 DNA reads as TGTGCCACCAGCAGAGACCTGCGACAGGGTGGACAGCCCCAGCATTTT. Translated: CATSRDLRQGGQPQHF.

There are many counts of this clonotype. CDR3: CASSSPGEQYF. The CDR3 region has the DNA TGTGCCAGCAGTTCTCCTGGCGAGCAGTACTTC. The chain links TRBV27 to TRBJ2-7; no clear D gene. V was shortened by 4 bases and J by 6 bases, with 7 bases between the two germline ends. This CDR3 has 11 amino acids. The V gene's germline CDR1 is MNHEY and CDR2 SMNVEV (reference sequence).

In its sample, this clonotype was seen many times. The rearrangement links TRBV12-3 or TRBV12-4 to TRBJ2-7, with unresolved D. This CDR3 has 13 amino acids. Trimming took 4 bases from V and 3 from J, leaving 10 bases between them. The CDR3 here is CASSSQLGYEQYF. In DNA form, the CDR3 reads TGTGCCAGCAGTTCGCAACTTGGCTACGAGCAGTACTTC.

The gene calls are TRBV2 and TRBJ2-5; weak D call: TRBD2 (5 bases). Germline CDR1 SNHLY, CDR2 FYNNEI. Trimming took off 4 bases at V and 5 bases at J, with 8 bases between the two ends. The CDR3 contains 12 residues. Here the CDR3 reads CASSAGSETQYF. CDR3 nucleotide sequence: TGTGCCAGCAGTGCGGGGTCGGAGACCCAGTACTTC.

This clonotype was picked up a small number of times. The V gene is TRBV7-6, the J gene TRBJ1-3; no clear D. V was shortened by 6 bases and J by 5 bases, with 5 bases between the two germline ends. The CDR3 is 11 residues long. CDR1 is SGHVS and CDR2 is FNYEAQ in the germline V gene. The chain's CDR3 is CASSRRNTIYF. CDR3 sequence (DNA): TGTGCCAGCAGTCGAAGAAACACCATATATTTT.

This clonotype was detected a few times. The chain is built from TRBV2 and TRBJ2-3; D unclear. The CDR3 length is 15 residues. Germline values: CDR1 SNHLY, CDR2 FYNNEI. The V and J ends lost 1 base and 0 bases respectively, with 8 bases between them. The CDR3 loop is CASSEGRRSTDTQYF. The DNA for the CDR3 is TGTGCCAGCAGTGAAGGGCGTCGGAGCACAGATACGCAGTATTTT.

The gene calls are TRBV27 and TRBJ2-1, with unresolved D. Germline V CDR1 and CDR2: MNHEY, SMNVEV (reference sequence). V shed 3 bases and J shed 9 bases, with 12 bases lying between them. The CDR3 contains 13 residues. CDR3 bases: TGTGCCAGCAGTTTTTCGGGTAGAATTGAGCAGTTCTTC. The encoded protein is CASSFSGRIEQFF.

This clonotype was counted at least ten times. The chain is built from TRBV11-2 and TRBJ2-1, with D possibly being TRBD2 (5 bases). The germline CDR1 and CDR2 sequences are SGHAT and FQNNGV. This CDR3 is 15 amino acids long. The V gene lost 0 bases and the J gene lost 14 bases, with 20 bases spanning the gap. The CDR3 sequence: CASSLDLGSLSEEFF. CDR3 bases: TGTGCCAGCAGCTTAGATCTCGGTAGCCTCTCGGAGGAGTTCTTC.

The CDR3 sequence is CASSPGLAGLGDTQYF. Written as DNA, the CDR3 is TGCGCCAGCAGCCCCGGACTAGCGGGGCTGGGGGATACGCAGTATTTT. The gene calls are TRBV5-1 and TRBJ2-3, with 12 bases lining up with TRBD2. This CDR3 spans 16 amino acids. In germline, CDR1 is SGHRS, CDR2 YFSETQ. V was pared by 4 bases and J by 6 bases, with 9 bases of the junction left unmatched.

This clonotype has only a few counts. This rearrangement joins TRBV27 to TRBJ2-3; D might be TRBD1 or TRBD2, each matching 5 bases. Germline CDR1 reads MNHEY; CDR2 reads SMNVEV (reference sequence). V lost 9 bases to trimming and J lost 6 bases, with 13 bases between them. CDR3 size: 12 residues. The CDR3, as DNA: TGTGCCAGGACCCTCGAGGGGGATACGCAGTATTTT. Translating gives CARTLEGDTQYF.

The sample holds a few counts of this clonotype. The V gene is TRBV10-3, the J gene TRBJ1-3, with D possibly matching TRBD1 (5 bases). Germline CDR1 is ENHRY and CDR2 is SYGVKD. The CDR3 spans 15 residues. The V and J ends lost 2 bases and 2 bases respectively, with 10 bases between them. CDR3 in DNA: TGTGCCATCAGTGAGGTTGGGGGTCCTGGAAACACCATATATTTT. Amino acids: CAISEVGGPGNTIYF.

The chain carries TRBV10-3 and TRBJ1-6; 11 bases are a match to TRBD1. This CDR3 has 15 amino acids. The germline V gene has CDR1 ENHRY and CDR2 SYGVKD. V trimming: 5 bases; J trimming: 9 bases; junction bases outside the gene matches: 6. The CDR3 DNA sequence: TGTGCCATCAGTAACGGACAGGGGGCGACTTCACCCCTCCACTTT. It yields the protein CAISNGQGATSPLHF.

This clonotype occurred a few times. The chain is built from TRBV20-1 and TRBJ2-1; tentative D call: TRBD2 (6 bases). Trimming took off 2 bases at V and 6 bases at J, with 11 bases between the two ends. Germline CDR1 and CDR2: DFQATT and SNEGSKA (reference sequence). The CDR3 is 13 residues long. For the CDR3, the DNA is TGCAGTGCTAGATATGGGGAGGTCAATGAGCAGTTCTTC. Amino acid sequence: CSARYGEVNEQFF.